A single sample gave rise to the 21 T cell receptor beta chains below, sequenced in a study of human T cells and chemical hapten exposure. TCRdb independently ran MiXCR on the RACE reads; one entry per CDR3 protein. The table shows 38,000 or so distinct CDR3 sequences, with less than 9% occurring only once. Time point indicated: pre-sensitization, week 0. Treatment given: therapeutic diphenylcyclopropenone sensitization with weekly scalp DPC. Sample: whole blood, taken in connection with sensitization to the hapten diphenylcyclopropenone (DPC). The receptors derive from a woman between 50 and 59 years old with alopecia areata. Some clones in this sample may be carry-over from other donors' samples.

The V gene is TRBV28, the J gene TRBJ2-1; TRBD1 matches 7 bases. After removal of 6 bases from V and 5 bases from J, the junction contained 7 bases not matched to a gene. This CDR3 spans 14 amino acids. The V gene's germline CDR1 is MDHEN and CDR2 SYDVKM. The CDR3 DNA reads TGTGCCAGCAGCCCCGGGACAGAGAACAATGAGCAGTTCTTC. Protein sequence: CASSPGTENNEQFF.

This clonotype was picked up many times. J is TRBJ2-1 and V is TRBV28, with 8 bases identical to TRBD2. The CDR3 is made up of 15 amino acids. CDR1 MDHEN and CDR2 SYDVKM come from the germline V gene. V lost 6 bases to trimming and J lost 5 bases; unmatched junction nucleotides: 9. The CDR3 loop is CASSPGTRLNNEQFF. In DNA form, the CDR3 reads TGTGCCAGCAGCCCCGGGACTAGGTTAAACAATGAGCAGTTCTTC.

This clonotype was counted ten times or more. V is TRBV6-1 and J is TRBJ1-5; tentative D call: TRBD1 (6 bases). The CDR3 has 15 residues. V shed 6 bases and J shed 3 bases, with 15 bases lying between them. The germline V gene encodes CDR1 MNHNS and CDR2 SASEGT. The CDR3 spells CASRPEEGVNQPQHF. Written as DNA, the CDR3 is TGTGCCAGCAGGCCTGAGGAGGGGGTCAATCAGCCCCAGCATTTT.

This clonotype has ten or more counts. V and J are TRBV12-3 or TRBV12-4 and TRBJ2-5, with no clear D. Trimming pared 1 base from V and 1 base from J, leaving 4 bases between. The CDR3 consists of 13 residues. CDR3 loop: CASSLEVQETQYF. As DNA, the CDR3 is TGTGCCAGCAGTTTAGAGGTCCAAGAGACCCAGTACTTC.

This clonotype was observed many times. The chain employs TRBV11-2 and TRBJ2-7; D might be TRBD1 (6 bases). In germline, CDR1 is SGHAT, CDR2 FQNNGV. The CDR3 loop spans 16 amino acids. V dropped 1 base and J dropped 0 bases, with 13 bases sitting between them. CDR3 nucleotide sequence: TGTGCCAGCAGCTTAGGAACAGGGAAGAGCTCCTACGAGCAGTACTTC. Residues: CASSLGTGKSSYEQYF.

V and J are TRBV28 and TRBJ2-7; TRBD2 aligns across 7 bases. This CDR3 contains 14 residues. The germline gives CDR1 MDHEN, CDR2 SYDVKM. The V segment lost 7 bases and the J segment 2 bases; nucleotides outside the gene matches: 8. CDR3 bases: TGTGCCAGCACCAAAGGCGGGGGAACCTACGAGCAGTACTTC. Translated, it gives CASTKGGGTYEQYF.

Of note for this clonotype: Just one base apart from a much larger clone, this may be a read error. This chain links TRBV12-3 or TRBV12-4 with TRBJ2-4, with D perhaps TRBD2 (6 bases). This CDR3 region has 14 residues. V lost 5 bases, J lost 6 bases, and 14 bases lay in between. CDR3 nucleotide sequence: TGTGCCAGCAGTCGAGGGAGGAGAGGAAACATTCAGTACTTC. Residues: CASSRGRRGNIQYF.

The V gene is TRBV20-1, the J gene TRBJ2-7; 7 bases line up with TRBD2. J lost 2 bases, V lost 0 bases, and 7 bases had no gene match. The CDR3 consists of 15 residues. The germline V gene has CDR1 DFQATT and CDR2 SNEGSKA (reference sequence). The CDR3 protein is CSARDAGEMTYEQYF. CDR3 bases: TGCAGTGCTAGAGACGCGGGAGAGATGACCTACGAGCAGTACTTC.

This clonotype was counted at least ten times. The V and J genes are TRBV30 and TRBJ2-3; no clear D. The V end was cut by 4 bases, the J end by 1 base, with 9 bases between. The CDR3 extends over 13 amino acids. Germline V lookup: CDR1 GTSNPN, CDR2 SVGIG (reference sequence). CDR3 sequence: CAWNKFRTDTQYF. Written as DNA, the CDR3 is TGTGCCTGGAATAAATTCCGCACAGATACGCAGTATTTT.

This clonotype has only a few counts. This chain uses TRBV19 with TRBJ1-5; 11 nucleotides align to TRBD1. The CDR3 loop spans 14 amino acids. The V gene end was trimmed by 5 bases and the J gene end by 6 bases; junction bases not matched to a gene: 3. CDR1 is LNHDA and CDR2 is SQIVND in the germline V gene (reference sequence). The CDR3 here is CASSQGQGGQPQHF. The DNA of the CDR3 is TGTGCCAGTAGTCAGGGACAGGGGGGTCAGCCCCAGCATTTT.

The table lists this clonotype with many counts. The chain has TRBV29-1 and TRBJ1-4, with D hard to call. V was pared by 4 bases and J by 3 bases, with 6 bases between. The CDR3 has 12 amino acids. Germline CDR1 and CDR2: SQVTM and ANQGSEA. The CDR3 sequence is CSVGTSNEKLFF. DNA for the CDR3: TGCAGCGTTGGGACCTCTAATGAAAAACTGTTTTTT.

On this clonotype itself: A much larger clone differs from this one at a single base, so this may be a read error. The V gene is TRBV7-2, the J gene TRBJ2-3; 8 bases are shared with TRBD1. The CDR3 is made up of 14 amino acids. Germline values: CDR1 SGHTA, CDR2 FQGNSA. The CDR3 DNA reads TGTGCCAGCAGCTCGGGACAGGCCACAGATACGCGGTATTTT. Translated: CASSSGQATDTRYF.

This clonotype has a count of ten or more. V gene TRBV5-6 combines with J gene TRBJ1-3; D gene uncertain. From germline, CDR1 is SGHDT and CDR2 YYEEEE. The CDR3 loop spans 16 amino acids. The ends were cut back, 4 bases at V and 0 bases at J, with 14 bases in the middle. CDR3 amino acids: CASSPIGLSSGNTIYF. The CDR3 DNA follows: TGTGCCAGCAGCCCGATCGGGCTCAGCTCTGGAAACACCATATATTTT.

The chain combines TRBV7-8 with TRBJ2-3, with 9 positions matching TRBD2. The germline V gene encodes CDR1 SGHVS and CDR2 FQNEAQ. V dropped 2 bases and J dropped 2; count of bases not matched to a gene: 5. This CDR3 is built from 16 residues. The CDR3 is CASSLNAGGPTDTQYF. CDR3 DNA: TGTGCCAGCAGCTTAAACGCGGGAGGGCCCACAGATACGCAGTATTTT.

V and J are TRBV18 and TRBJ2-1, with TRBD2 identical over 10 bases. Germline V gene data show CDR1 as KGHSH and CDR2 as LQKENI. There are 14 residues in the CDR3. With 0 bases clipped from V and 9 bases from J, the junction kept 2 bases outside the gene matches. The CDR3 region is CASSPPGLATEQFF. CDR3 in DNA: TGTGCCAGCTCACCACCGGGACTAGCGACTGAGCAGTTCTTC.

There are many counts of this clonotype. V usage is TRBV3-1 and J usage is TRBJ2-7; D remains ambiguous. Germline values: CDR1 LGHDT, CDR2 YNNKEL (reference sequence). The CDR3 contains 13 residues. Deletions cut 0 bases from V and 6 bases from J, with 9 bases between. CDR3 sequence: CASSQEARREQYF. The CDR3 nucleotides read TGTGCCAGCAGCCAAGAGGCTAGACGCGAGCAGTACTTC.

This clonotype was picked up many times. The chain carries TRBV4-1 and TRBJ2-4; 8 bases map to TRBD1. The trim removed 7 bases at V and 4 bases at J, leaving 12 bases unmatched. Germline V gives CDR1 MGHRA, CDR2 YSYEKL. The length of the CDR3 is 16 residues. CDR3 amino acids: CASNSQGAAGKNIQYF. The CDR3 DNA sequence: TGCGCCAGCAACTCCCAGGGGGCGGCCGGGAAAAACATTCAGTACTTC.

This clonotype was recorded many times. The rearrangement links TRBV5-1 to TRBJ1-2; tentative D call: TRBD1 (6 bases). This CDR3 spans 16 amino acids. Germline-derived CDR1 and CDR2 are SGHRS and YFSETQ. Trimming left V 1 base short and J 3 bases short, with 16 bases between. CDR3 protein: CASSLRTANSDYGYTF. CDR3 nucleotides: TGCGCCAGCAGCTTGCGGACAGCCAATAGTGACTATGGCTACACCTTC.

This clonotype was counted at least ten times. The rearrangement uses TRBV5-5 and TRBJ2-1, with D perhaps TRBD2 (5 bases). Germline values: CDR1 SGHKS, CDR2 YYEKEE (reference sequence). The CDR3 sequence is 14 residues long. Trimming took 0 bases from V and 1 from J, leaving 5 bases between them. CDR3 in amino acids: CASSLGGSYNEQFF. CDR3 nucleotide sequence: TGTGCCAGCAGCTTGGGCGGGTCCTACAATGAGCAGTTCTTC. The variable domain in full, completed from reference TRBV5-5 and TRBJ2-1, reads DAGVTQSPTHLIKTRGQQVTLRCSPISGHKSVSWYQQVLGQGPQFIFQYYEKEERGRGNFPDRFSARQFPNYSSELNVNALLLGDSALYLCASSLGGSYNEQFFGPGTRLTVL.

This clonotype was counted many times. This rearrangement joins TRBV6-6 to TRBJ1-5; the D is unclear. The V end was cut by 0 bases, the J end by 11 bases, with 11 bases between. From germline, CDR1 is MNHNY and CDR2 SVGAGI (reference sequence). The CDR3 is 13 residues long. CDR3 nucleotides: TGTGCCAGCAGTTACTCAGGAGACTTCGCCCAGCATTTT. The encoded protein is CASSYSGDFAQHF.

This clonotype occurred a few times. The rearrangement links TRBV7-2 to TRBJ2-7; D is undetermined. CDR1 and CDR2 from the germline V gene are SGHTA and FQGNSA. The CDR3 totals 11 residues. The V end was cut by 5 bases, the J end by 5 bases, with 7 bases between. The CDR3: CASSPLNEQYF. CDR3 sequence (DNA): TGTGCCAGCAGCCCCTTAAACGAGCAGTACTTC.